This paragraph covers one T cell receptor (beta chain) sequence. Its specificity is unknown. This sample was taken from a study of blood T cells in healthy people across ages. Notes on the study in general: While age rose, TCR beta diversity per million T cells dropped in a roughly linear way. Whereas aged donors had fewer naive CD4+ cells, long-lived donors had more of them and higher diversity.

The donors, aged roughly 6 to 90, were healthy Caucasians from Russia. Together with a sample-barcoded 5' primer, a J-beta primer mix was included in a second PCR lasting about 7 to 11 cycles. Carrying 12 random nucleotides, a template-switch adaptor labeled each individual cDNA molecule. From the 5' RACE reads, TCRdb called clonotypes with MiXCR, one entry per CDR3 protein. The repertoire holds some 800,000 distinct CDR3 sequences, with around 42% as singletons. This CDR3 comprises 17 residues. With 4 bases removed from V and 2 bases from J, the gap between germline ends came to 21 bases. Germline loops: CDR1 MDHEN, CDR2 SYDVKM.

The sample consisted of blood. The receptor's source is a man between 60 and 75 years old in good health. The J gene is TRBJ2-7, the V gene TRBV28, with D possibly TRBD1 on 7 matching bases. The CDR3 region is CASSSPGEGGPPYEQYF. CDR3 DNA sequence: TGTGCCAGCAGTTCCCCGGGGGAAGGGGGCCCACCCTACGAGCAGTACTTC.